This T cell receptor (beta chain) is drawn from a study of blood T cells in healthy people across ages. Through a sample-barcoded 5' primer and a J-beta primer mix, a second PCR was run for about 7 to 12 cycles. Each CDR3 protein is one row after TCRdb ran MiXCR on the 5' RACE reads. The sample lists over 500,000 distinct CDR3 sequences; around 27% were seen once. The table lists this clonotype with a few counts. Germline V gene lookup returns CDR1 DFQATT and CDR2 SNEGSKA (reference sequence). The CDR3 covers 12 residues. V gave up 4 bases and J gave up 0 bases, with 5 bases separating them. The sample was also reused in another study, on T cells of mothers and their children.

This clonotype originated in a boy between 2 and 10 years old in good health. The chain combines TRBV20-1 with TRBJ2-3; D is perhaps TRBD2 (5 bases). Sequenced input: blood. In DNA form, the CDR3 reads TGCAGTGCTACGGGGAGCACAGATACGCAGTATTTT. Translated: CSATGSTDTQYF.